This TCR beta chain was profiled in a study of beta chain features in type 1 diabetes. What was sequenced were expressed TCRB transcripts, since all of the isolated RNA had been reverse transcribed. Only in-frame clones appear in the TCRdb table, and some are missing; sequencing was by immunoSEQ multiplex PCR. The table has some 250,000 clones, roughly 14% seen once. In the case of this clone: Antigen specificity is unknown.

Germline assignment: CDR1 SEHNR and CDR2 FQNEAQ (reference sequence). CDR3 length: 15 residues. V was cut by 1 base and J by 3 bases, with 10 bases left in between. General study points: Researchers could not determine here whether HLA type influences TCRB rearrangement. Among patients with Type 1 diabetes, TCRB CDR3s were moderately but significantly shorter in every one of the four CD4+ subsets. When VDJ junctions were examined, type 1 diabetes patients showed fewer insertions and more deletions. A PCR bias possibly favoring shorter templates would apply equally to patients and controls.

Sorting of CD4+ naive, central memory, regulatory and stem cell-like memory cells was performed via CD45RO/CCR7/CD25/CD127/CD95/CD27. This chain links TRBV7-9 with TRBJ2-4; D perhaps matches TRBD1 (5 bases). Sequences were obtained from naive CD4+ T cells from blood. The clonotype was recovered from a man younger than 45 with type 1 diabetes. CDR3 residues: CASSLVGRDKNIQYF. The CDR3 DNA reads TGTGCCAGCAGCTTAGTAGGCAGGGACAAAAACATTCAGTACTTC.